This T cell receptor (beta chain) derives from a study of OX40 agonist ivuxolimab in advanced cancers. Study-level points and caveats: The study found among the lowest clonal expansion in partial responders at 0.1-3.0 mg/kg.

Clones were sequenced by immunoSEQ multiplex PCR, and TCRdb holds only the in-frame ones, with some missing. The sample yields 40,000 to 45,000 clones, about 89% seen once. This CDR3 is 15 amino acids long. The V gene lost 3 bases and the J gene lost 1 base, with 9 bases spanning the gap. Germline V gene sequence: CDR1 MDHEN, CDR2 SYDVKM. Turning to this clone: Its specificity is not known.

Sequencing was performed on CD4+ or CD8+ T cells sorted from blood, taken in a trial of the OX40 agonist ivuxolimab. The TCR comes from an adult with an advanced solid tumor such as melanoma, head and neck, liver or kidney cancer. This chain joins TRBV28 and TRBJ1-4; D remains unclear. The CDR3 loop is CASSLMKKTNEKLFF. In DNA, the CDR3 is TGTGCCAGCAGTTTGATGAAGAAAACTAATGAAAAACTGTTTTTT.